Sequencing of this T cell receptor beta chain was carried out in a study of T cell repertoires in cytomegalovirus infection. General study findings and limits: Carriers of CMV plus the relevant HLA were identified by cumulative public TCR beta family frequency. Dominating the ex vivo response were HLA-C-restricted CMV-specific TCR beta clonotypes.

One entry per CDR3 protein, called by TCRdb with MiXCR from the reads. The repertoire consists of around 300,000 distinct CDR3 sequences, with less than 25% occurring once and the leading ten covering 15% to 20%. Germline CDR1 reads MNHNY; CDR2 reads SVGAGI (reference sequence). The germline V and J ends were trimmed by 1 base and 4 bases, with 17 bases remaining between them. This CDR3 region has 18 residues. This clonotype has a handful of counts. Its specificity is not known. This chain connects TRBV6-6 to TRBJ2-6; a weak D match, TRBD2 (7 bases). This sequence originates from a human donor in good health (CMV status not recorded). Some clones in this sample may be carry-over from other donors' samples. The input for sequencing was cultured PBMCs, taken from culture after CMV antigen stimulation. The CDR3 region is CASSYFGMGGGGANVLTF. The DNA of the CDR3 is TGTGCCAGCAGTTACTTTGGGATGGGAGGGGGAGGGGCCAACGTCCTGACTTTC.